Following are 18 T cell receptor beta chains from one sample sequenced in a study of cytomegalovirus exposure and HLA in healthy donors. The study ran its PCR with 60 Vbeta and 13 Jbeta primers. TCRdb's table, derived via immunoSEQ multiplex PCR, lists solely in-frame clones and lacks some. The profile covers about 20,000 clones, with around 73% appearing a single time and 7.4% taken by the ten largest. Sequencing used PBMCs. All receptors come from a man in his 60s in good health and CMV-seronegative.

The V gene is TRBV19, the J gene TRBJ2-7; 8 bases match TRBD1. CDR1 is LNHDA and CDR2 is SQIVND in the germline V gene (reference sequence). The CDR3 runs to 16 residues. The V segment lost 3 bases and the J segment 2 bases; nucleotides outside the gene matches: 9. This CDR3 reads CASSMTMDRAPYEQYF. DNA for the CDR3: TGTGCCAGTAGTATGACCATGGACAGGGCCCCCTACGAGCAGTACTTC.

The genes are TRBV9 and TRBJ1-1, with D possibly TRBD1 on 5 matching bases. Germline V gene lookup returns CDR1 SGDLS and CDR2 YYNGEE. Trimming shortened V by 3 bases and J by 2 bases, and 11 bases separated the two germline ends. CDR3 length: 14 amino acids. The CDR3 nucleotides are TGTGCCAGCAGCGCGGTGGGGGGAAACACTGAAGCTTTCTTT. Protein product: CASSAVGGNTEAFF. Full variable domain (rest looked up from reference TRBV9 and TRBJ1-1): DSGVTQTPKHLITATGQRVTLRCSPRSGDLSVYWYQQSLDQGLQFLIQYYNGEERAKGNILERFSAQQFPDLHSELNLSSLELGDSALYFCASSAVGGNTEAFFGQGTRLTVV.

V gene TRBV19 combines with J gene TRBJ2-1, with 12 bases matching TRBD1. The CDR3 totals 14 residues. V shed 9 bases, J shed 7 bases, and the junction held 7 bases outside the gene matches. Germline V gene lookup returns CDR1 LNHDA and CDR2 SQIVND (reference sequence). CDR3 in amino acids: CASQGQGARNEQFF. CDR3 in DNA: TGTGCCAGCCAGGGACAGGGGGCGCGTAATGAGCAGTTCTTC. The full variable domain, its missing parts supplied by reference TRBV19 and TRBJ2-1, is DGGITQSPKYLFRKEGQNVTLSCEQNLNHDAMYWYRQDPGQGLRLIYYSQIVNDFQKGDIAEGYSVSREKKESFPLTVTSAQKNPTAFYLCASQGQGARNEQFFGPGTRLTVL.

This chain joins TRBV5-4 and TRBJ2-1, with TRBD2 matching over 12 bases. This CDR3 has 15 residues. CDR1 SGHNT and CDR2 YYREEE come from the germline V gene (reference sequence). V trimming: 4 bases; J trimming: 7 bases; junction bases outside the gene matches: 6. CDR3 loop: CASSILAGGLNEQFF. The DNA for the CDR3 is TGTGCCAGCAGCATACTAGCGGGGGGTTTAAATGAGCAGTTCTTC.

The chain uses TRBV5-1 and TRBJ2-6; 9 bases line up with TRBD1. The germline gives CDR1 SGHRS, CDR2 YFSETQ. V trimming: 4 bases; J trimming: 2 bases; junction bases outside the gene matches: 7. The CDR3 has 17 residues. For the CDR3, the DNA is TGCGCCAGCAGCATGACAGGGGGTCTAACTGGGGCCAACGTCCTGACTTTC. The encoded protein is CASSMTGGLTGANVLTF.

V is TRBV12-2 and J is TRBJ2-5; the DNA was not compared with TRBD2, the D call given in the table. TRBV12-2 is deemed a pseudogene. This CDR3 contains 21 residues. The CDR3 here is CASRLPRDRGLAGVWGETQYF. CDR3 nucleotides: TGTGCAAGTCGCTTACCCCGGGACAGGGGACTAGCGGGAGTTTGGGGAGAGACCCAGTACTTC.

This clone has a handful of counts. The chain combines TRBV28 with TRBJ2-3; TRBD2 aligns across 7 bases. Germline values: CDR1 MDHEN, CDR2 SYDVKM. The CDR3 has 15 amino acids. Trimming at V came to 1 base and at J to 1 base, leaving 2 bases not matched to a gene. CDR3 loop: CASSLSGGGTDTQYF. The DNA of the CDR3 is TGTGCCAGCAGTTTATCGGGAGGAGGCACAGATACGCAGTATTTT.

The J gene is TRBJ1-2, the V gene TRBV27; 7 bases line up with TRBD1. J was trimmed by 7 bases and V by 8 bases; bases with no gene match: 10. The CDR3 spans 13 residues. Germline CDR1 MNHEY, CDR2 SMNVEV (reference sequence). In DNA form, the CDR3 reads TGTGCCAGCTCCACCCGGGACAGCCGTGGCTACACCTTC. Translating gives CASSTRDSRGYTF.

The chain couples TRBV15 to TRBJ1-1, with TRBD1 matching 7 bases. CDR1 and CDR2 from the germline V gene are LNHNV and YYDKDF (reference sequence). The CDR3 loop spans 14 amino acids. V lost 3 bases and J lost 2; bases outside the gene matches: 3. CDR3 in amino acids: CATSRNRGNTEAFF. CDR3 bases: TGTGCCACCAGCAGGAACAGGGGTAACACTGAAGCTTTCTTT.

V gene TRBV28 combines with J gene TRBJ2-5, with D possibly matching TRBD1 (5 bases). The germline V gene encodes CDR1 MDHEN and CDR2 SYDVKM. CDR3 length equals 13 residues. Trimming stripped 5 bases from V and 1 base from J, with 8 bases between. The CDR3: CASSRQIQETQYF. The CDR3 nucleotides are TGTGCCAGCAGTCGACAGATCCAAGAGACCCAGTACTTC. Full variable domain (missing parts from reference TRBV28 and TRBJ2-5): DVKVTQSSRYLVKRTGEKVFLECVQDMDHENMFWYRQDPGLGLRLIYFSYDVKMKEKGDIPEGYSVSREKKERFSLILESASTNQTSMYLCASSRQIQETQYFGPGTRLLVL.

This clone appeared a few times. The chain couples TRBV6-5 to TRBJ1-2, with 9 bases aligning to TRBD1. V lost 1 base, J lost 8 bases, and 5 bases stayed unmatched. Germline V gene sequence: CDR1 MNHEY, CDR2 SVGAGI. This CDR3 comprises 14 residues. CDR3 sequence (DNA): TGTGCCAGCAGTTACTTAGGGGACAGGGCCGGCTACACCTTC. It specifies CASSYLGDRAGYTF.

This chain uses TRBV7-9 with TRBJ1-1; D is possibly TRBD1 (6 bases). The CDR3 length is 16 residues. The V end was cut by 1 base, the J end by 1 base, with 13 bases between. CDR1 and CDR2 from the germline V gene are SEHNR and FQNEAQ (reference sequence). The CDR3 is CASSLGGGRANTEAFF. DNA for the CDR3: TGTGCCAGCAGCTTAGGGGGGGGCAGGGCGAACACTGAAGCTTTCTTT.

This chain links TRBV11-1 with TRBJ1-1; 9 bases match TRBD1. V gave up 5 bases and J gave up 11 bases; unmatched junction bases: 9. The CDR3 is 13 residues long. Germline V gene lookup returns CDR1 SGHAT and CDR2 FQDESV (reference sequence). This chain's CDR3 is CASSRTGVGQAFF. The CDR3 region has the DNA TGTGCCAGCAGCCGGACAGGGGTTGGTCAGGCTTTCTTT.

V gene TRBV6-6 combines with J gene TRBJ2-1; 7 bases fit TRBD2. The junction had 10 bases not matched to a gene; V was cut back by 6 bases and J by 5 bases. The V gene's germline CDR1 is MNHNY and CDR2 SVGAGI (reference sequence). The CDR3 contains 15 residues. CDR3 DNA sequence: TGTGCCAGCAGCGGTGGGGAAGGGAGGGACAATGAGCAGTTCTTC. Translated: CASSGGEGRDNEQFF.

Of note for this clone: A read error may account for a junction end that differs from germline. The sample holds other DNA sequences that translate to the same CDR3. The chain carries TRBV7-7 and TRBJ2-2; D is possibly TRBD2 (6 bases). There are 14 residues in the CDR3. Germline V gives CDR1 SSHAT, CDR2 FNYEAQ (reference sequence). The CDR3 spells CASSPRGVRGELFF. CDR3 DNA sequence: TGTGCTAGCAGTCCTCGCGGGGTACGAGGGGAGCTGTTCTTT.

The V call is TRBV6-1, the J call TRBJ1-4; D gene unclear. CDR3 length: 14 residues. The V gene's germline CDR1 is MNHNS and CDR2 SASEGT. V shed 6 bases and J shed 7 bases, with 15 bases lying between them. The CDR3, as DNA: TGTGCCAGCAGACGTCCGGGGAGTGCTGAAAAACTGTTTTTT. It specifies CASRRPGSAEKLFF.

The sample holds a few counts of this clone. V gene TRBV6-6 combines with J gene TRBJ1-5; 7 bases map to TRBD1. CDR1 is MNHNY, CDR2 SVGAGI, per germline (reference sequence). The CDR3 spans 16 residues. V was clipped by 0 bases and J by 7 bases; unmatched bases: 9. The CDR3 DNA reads TGTGCCAGCAGTTACTCCAACAGGGGAATAGACCAGCCCCAGCATTTT. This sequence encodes CASSYSNRGIDQPQHF.

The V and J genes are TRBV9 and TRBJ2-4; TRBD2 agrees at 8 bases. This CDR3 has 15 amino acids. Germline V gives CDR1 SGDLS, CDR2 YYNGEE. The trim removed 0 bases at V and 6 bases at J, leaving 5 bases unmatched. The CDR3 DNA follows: TGTGCCAGCAGCGTAGCGGGAGGGCCTCGAAACATTCAGTACTTC. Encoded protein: CASSVAGGPRNIQYF.